This T cell receptor beta chain was recovered during a study of T-cell memory formation after mild COVID-19 (dated by TCRdb to the early 2020s). Looking at the study overall: TCR sequence clusters from the two donors were found to be largely donor specific. The cohort was made up of two young adult volunteers, one female and one male, who were previously healthy. T-cell clones expanding and contracting after mild COVID-19 in a couple of donors were tracked by longitudinal TCRalpha and TCRbeta repertoire sequencing. Broader findings and caveats from the paper: SARS-CoV-2 specificity of the second-wave clones peaking on day 37 was not confirmed. Balanced CD4/CD8 phenotypes were observed for clones contracting from day 15 to 85, whereas a bias towards CD4+ was observed for a second wave of clones expanding from day 15 to 37. Some responding clones were detected in pre-infection memory, which suggested that pre-existing cross-reactive memory T cells had joined the SARS-CoV-2 response. The study included only a couple of mild cases, and larger cohorts that include severe cases with pre-infection samples were judged to be necessary. Contracting CD4+ clones were found mainly in CM and EM memory subsets, while CD8+ clones were enriched in EMRA.

Sequencing took place on an Illumina NovaSeq 6000. Using 5'RACE with constant-segment primers, TCRalpha and TCRbeta cDNA libraries were constructed, with sample barcodes and unique molecular identifiers added in the process. RNA was extracted from every sample with Trizol reagent. Libraries were amplified in two PCR steps, with a second sample barcode and Illumina TruSeq adapters added in the second step. Sequencing of libraries was performed on an Illumina NovaSeq with 2 x 150 bp paired-end reads. Concerning the study's data processing: With migec v1.2.7, reads were demultiplexed and then collapsed into UMI-guided consensus sequences. Using mixcr v2.1.11, the UMI consensuses were aligned to TRA and TRB V and J templates and assembled into clonotypes. Clonotypes were classified as expanded or contracted when called significant by both edgeR and NoisET, with noise models trained on biological replicates. edgeR calls used a false discovery rate-adjusted p below 0.01 and a log2 fold-change threshold of 1. PCA with hierarchical clustering of max-normalized trajectories of the 1000 most abundant clonotypes was used as exploratory dynamics analysis. Separately sequenced CD4+ and CD8+ repertoires were used to assign a CD4 or CD8 phenotype to each responding clone. TCRdb took the public reads, trimmed them with fastp at Q25, ran MiXCR for clone calling and kept in-frame beta chains. CDR3 protein duplicates are merged, each entry listing the most common genes and DNA. Here the V and J calls rest on TCRdb's processing, not on the authors' analysis. The sample table shows about 270,000 distinct CDR3 sequences, and roughly 18% are seen once. The ten top clones hold 23% of the sample.

PBMCs were isolated by Ficoll-Paque density gradient centrifugation. As for this clonotype: It has no known antigen specificity. Base-call qualities are not available, and no considerably larger clone is one nucleotide away.

V is shortened by 0 bases, J by 7 bases, and the region joining them spans 10 bases. Spanning cysteine to valine, the CDR3 consists of 13 amino acids. The read is trimmed to its CDR3 DNA, 39 bases read in frame from base 1. CDR1 LNHNV and CDR2 YYDKDF were looked up in the germline V gene (reference sequence). The chain is made from TRBV15 and TRBJ2-7; the D gene cannot be named for sure. Sequenced: PBMCs or a T cell subset sorted from them (not recorded which). The TCR originated in a man in his late teens or twenties who had mild COVID-19 (a few samples of this study predate the infection). The sample titles of this study are shuffled in the database, so cell type and time point are left out; the donor was told from shared clones. For the CDR3, the sequence is CATSREPFWEQYV. The DNA sequence reads TGTGCCACCAGCAGAGAACCCTTTTGGGAGCAGTACGTC.